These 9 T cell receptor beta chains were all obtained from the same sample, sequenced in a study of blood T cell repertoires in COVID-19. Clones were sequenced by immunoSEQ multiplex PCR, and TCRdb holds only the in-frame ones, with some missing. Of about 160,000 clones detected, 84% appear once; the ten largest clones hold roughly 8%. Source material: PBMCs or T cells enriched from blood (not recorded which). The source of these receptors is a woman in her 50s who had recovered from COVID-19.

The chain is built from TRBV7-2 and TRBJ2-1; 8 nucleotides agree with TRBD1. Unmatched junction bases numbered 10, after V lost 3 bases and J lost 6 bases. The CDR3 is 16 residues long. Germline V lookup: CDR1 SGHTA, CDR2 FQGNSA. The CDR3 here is CASSLDRVSPGNEQFF. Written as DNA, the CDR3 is TGTGCCAGCAGCTTGGACAGGGTAAGTCCCGGCAATGAGCAGTTCTTC.

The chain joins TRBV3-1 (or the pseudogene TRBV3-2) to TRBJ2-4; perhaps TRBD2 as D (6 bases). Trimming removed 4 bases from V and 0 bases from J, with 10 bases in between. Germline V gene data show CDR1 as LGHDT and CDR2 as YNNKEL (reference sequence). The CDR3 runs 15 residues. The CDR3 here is CASSPSAGAKNIQYF. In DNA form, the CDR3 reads TGTGCCAGCAGCCCCTCAGCGGGAGCCAAAAACATTCAGTACTTC.

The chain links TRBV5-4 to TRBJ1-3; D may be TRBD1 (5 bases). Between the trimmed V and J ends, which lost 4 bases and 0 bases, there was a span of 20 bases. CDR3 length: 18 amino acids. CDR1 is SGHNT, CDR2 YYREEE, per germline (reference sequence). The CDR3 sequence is CASSLRVLGLVSGNTIYF. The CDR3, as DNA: TGTGCCAGCAGCCTCAGGGTTCTTGGGCTCGTCTCTGGAAACACCATATATTTT.

CDR3 sequence: CASSPTGGMNTEAFF. CDR3 in DNA: TGTGCCAGCAGTCCGACAGGGGGCATGAACACTGAAGCTTTCTTT. The V and J genes are TRBV7-9 and TRBJ1-1, with 10 bases that match TRBD1. Trimming cost V 6 bases and J 0 bases; bases outside gene matches: 4. This CDR3 has 15 residues. From germline, CDR1 is SEHNR and CDR2 FQNEAQ (reference sequence). Full variable domain (missing parts from reference TRBV7-9 and TRBJ1-1): DTGVSQNPRHKITKRGQNVTFRCDPISEHNRLYWYRQTLGQGPEFLTYFQNEAQLEKSRLLSDRFSAERPKGSFSTLEIQRTEQGDSAMYLCASSPTGGMNTEAFFGQGTRLTVV.

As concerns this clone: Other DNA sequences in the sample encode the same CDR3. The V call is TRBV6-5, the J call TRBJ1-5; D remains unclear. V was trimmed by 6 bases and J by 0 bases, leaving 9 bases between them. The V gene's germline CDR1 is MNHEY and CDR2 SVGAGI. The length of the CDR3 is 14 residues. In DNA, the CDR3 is TGTGCCAGCAGGGCAGGTTATAGCAATCAGCCCCAGCATTTT. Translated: CASRAGYSNQPQHF.

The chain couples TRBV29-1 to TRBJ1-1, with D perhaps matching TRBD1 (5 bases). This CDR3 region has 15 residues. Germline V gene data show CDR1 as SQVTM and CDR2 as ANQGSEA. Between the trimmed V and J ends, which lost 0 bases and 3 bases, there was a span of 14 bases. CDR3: CSVEDRAGGDTEAFF. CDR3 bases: TGCAGCGTTGAAGACCGGGCAGGAGGGGACACTGAAGCTTTCTTT.

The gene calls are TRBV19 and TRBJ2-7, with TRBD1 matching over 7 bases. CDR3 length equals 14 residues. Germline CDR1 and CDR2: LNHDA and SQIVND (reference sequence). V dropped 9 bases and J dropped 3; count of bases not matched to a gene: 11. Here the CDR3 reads CASTATGSGYEQYF. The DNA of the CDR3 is TGTGCCAGCACAGCGACAGGGTCGGGCTACGAGCAGTACTTC. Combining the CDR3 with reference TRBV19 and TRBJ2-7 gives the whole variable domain DGGITQSPKYLFRKEGQNVTLSCEQNLNHDAMYWYRQDPGQGLRLIYYSQIVNDFQKGDIAEGYSVSREKKESFPLTVTSAQKNPTAFYLCASTATGSGYEQYFGPGTRLTVT.

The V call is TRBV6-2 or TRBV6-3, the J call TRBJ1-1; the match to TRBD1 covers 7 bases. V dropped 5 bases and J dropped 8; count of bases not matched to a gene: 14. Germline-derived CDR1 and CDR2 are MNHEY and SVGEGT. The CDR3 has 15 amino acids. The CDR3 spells CASSPRTGVSQEAFF. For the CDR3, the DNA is TGTGCCAGCAGTCCACGGACAGGTGTCTCGCAAGAAGCTTTCTTT.

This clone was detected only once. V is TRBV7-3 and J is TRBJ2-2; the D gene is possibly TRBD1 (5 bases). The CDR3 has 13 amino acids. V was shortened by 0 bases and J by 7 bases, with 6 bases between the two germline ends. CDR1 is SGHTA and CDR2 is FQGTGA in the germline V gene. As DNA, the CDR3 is TGTGCCAGCAGCTTAACCCAGGGCGGGGAGCTGTTTTTT. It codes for CASSLTQGGELFF.